The sequence of this T cell receptor (beta chain) was determined in a study of T cell changes during pregnancy in multiple sclerosis. The sample holds one count of this clone. Clones were sequenced by immunoSEQ multiplex PCR, and TCRdb holds only the in-frame ones, with some missing. The sample records tens of thousands of clones, around 90% being singletons. This TCR derives from a female donor with multiple sclerosis, enrolled in a pregnancy study. The sample in question was CD4+ T cells from peripheral blood mononuclear cells, obtained in the second trimester of pregnancy.

This CDR3 reads CASSHGRLGTDNNEQFF. The CDR3, as DNA: TGCGCCAGCAGCCATGGAAGGCTGGGGACAGATAACAATGAGCAGTTCTTC. The rearrangement joins TRBV4-1 to TRBJ2-1, with 7 bases matching TRBD1. CDR1 is MGHRA and CDR2 is YSYEKL in the germline V gene. Trimming at V came to 3 bases and at J to 5 bases, leaving 13 bases not matched to a gene. CDR3 length: 17 amino acids.